This T cell receptor beta chain was retrieved from a study of T cell repertoires in cytomegalovirus infection. Overall study: A matching HLA type, together with CMV infection, was signaled by public TCR beta signatures. Study observations and caveats: The ex vivo response was dominated by HLA-C-restricted CMV-specific TCR beta clonotypes. Cumulative public TCR beta family frequency identified carriers of CMV plus the relevant HLA.

V lost 0 bases to trimming and J lost 2 bases, with 7 bases between them. CDR3 length: 14 residues. In germline, CDR1 is SEHNR, CDR2 FQNEAQ (reference sequence). Remarks on this clonotype: The target antigen is unknown.

From the reads, TCRdb called clonotypes with MiXCR, one entry per CDR3 protein. There are 150,000 to 200,000 distinct CDR3 sequences in the sample; 13% to 15% occur only once, and about a quarter lies in the top ten. Sample: PBMCs. V usage is TRBV7-9 and J usage is TRBJ1-1; unclear D gene. The sequence was collected from a human donor in good health (CMV status not recorded). Some clones in this sample may be carry-over from other donors' samples. CDR3 protein: CASSLALPNTEAFF. CDR3 DNA sequence: TGTGCCAGCAGCTTAGCTCTTCCAAACACTGAAGCTTTCTTT.